This T cell receptor (beta chain) was sequenced in a study of blood T cell repertoires in COVID-19 (dated by TCRdb to the early 2020s). General notes on the study: Samples covering the acute and convalescent phases of COVID-19 were provided by collaborators in the United States, Italy and Spain. The samples were drawn from two sources: the first 160 participants of the ongoing ImmuneRACE study, and fewer than 1,500 subjects contributed by 6 global collaborators. The repertoires were released in a freely available public database intended as a resource for research on the immune response to SARS-CoV-2. The dataset comprised deeply sampled blood TCRbeta repertoires from subjects exposed to, actively infected with, or recovered from COVID-19. Nearly every sample came with metadata listing a de-identified subject ID, COVID-19 status, age in years and sex. Where available, HLA class I and class II types were taken from metadata supplied by the sample provider and were not determined by assay-based typing. The prospective study material was composed of cDNA or gDNA derived from T cells, B-cell-depleted T cells, or PBMCs. The full study reports these points: The amount of clinical and demographic metadata varied by source and participant and was provided uncurated.

TCRbeta CDR3 regions were amplified from genomic DNA by means of the immunoSEQ Assay, a bias-controlled multiplex PCR. The study's own analysis went as follows. Within the assay, amplification of reference gene primers was used to estimate how many nucleated cells each sample contained. Sequence reads were collapsed and filtered to measure the absolute abundance of every unique TCRbeta CDR3 rearrangement. For each sample, productive Simpson clonality was calculated as the square root of Simpson's diversity index across productive rearrangements. The clones in this table, taken by TCRdb from immuneACCESS, are in-frame only. Not every clone is retained; where verified, under half of the shortfall comes from an unresolved V gene, and the cause of the rest is unknown. That table supplies the V and J calls and clone size; D and trimming were determined from the DNA. A total of a few hundred thousand clones appear in this sample, approximately 89% of them only once. Of the sample, 3.9% falls within the top ten clones.

One collaborating source in Seattle enrolled patients during active infection and followed them longitudinally through the course of disease. Collaborating institutions collected whole blood in K2EDTA tubes following their own protocols. For TCRbeta analysis, collaborators shipped samples in one of three forms: frozen whole blood, isolated PBMCs, or DNA extracted from either of those sample types. About this clone itself: Its antigen is unknown. No qualities accompany the bases; no much larger clone lies one base away.

The CDR1 and CDR2 encoded by the germline V gene are SGHRS and YFSETQ. The germline V end is reduced by 2 bases and the J end by 0 bases; junction bases left unmatched: 3. Spanning cysteine to phenylalanine, the CDR3 consists of 17 amino acids. Only the CDR3 portion is preserved as DNA: 51 bases, with reading frame beginning at the first base. The sequence links TRBV5-1 to TRBJ2-6; TRBD2 fits 9 bases in the junction. This TCR was recovered from a woman aged 55-69 years with COVID-19, enrolled during active disease. Sequencing used peripheral blood. The CDR3 amino acid sequence is: CASSFSGGYSGANVLTF. The DNA sequence is TGCGCCAGCAGCTTTAGCGGGGGTTACTCTGGGGCCAACGTCCTGACTTTC. Beyond the CDR3, the reference TRBV5-1 and TRBJ2-6 genes provide the residues; the full variable domain reads: KAGVTQTPRYLIKTRGQQVTLSCSPISGHRSVSWYQQTPGQGLQFLFEYFSETQRNKGNFPGRFSGRQFSNSRSEMNVSTLELGDSALYLCASSFSGGYSGANVLTFGAGSRLTVL.